The entry below gives a single T cell receptor (beta chain) sequence along with its context. This sample is part of a study of CD8 T cells in Susac syndrome. RNA in amounts of about 0.45 to 1 ug was reverse transcribed with random hexamers. It was immunoSEQ multiplex PCR that amplified TCR beta CDR3 across 54 Vbeta and 13 Jbeta. MiXCR, applied by TCRdb to the immunoSEQ multiplex PCR reads, yields one record per CDR3 protein. Of some 80,000 distinct CDR3 sequences listed, 90% to 95% were seen once; the top ten hold 0.26%. TCR beta sequences were obtained from blood CD8+ and CD4+ T cells. Negative isolation yielded CD4+ and CD8+ T cells, and FACS enriched TEMRA cells. This CDR3 is built from 13 residues. V was pared by 2 bases and J by 5 bases, with 7 bases between. Germline loops: CDR1 MNHEY, CDR2 SVGAGI.

Sequenced: CD8+ T cells from PBMCs. V and J are TRBV6-5 and TRBJ1-5, with a weak D call TRBD1 (6 bases). The receptor was isolated from a human donor in good health. The CDR3 region has the DNA TGTGCCAGCAGTTACGAGGGGGATCAGCCCCAGCATTTT. Translating it yields CASSYEGDQPQHF.